The 17 T cell receptor beta chains listed next were all sequenced from one sample in a study of human T cells and chemical hapten exposure. Time point specified: pre-sensitization, week 0. The treatment is: therapeutic diphenylcyclopropenone sensitization with weekly scalp DPC. MiXCR, run by TCRdb on the RACE reads, gives a single entry per CDR3 protein. Among roughly 380,000 distinct CDR3 sequences listed, 5.1% were seen once. The sequenced sample was whole blood, obtained in connection with sensitization to the hapten diphenylcyclopropenone (DPC). Source of these receptors: a woman between 45 and 65 years old with alopecia areata. Some clones in this sample may be carry-over from other donors' samples.

This clonotype showed up many times. The V call is TRBV28, the J call TRBJ1-2; D remains ambiguous. The germline V gene has CDR1 MDHEN and CDR2 SYDVKM. This CDR3 is 12 amino acids long. Trimming took 3 bases from V and 6 from J, leaving 8 bases between them. CDR3 amino acids: CASSLGRNGYTF. For the CDR3, the DNA is TGTGCCAGCAGTTTGGGCAGAAATGGCTACACCTTC.

CDR3 sequence reads: CASSEPWDTEAFF. The CDR3 bases are TGTGCCAGCAGTGAGCCGTGGGACACTGAAGCTTTCTTT. J is TRBJ1-1 and V is TRBV2; no clear D. This CDR3 has 13 residues. CDR1 is SNHLY, CDR2 FYNNEI, per germline. With 3 bases removed from V and 3 bases from J, the gap between germline ends came to 8 bases. Filled out from reference TRBV2 and TRBJ1-1, the complete variable domain reads EPEVTQTPSHQVTQMGQEVILRCVPISNHLYFYWYRQILGQKVEFLVSFYNNEISEKSEIFDDQFSVERPDGSNFTLKIRSTKLEDSAMYFCASSEPWDTEAFFGQGTRLTVV.

The chain employs TRBV12-3 or TRBV12-4 and TRBJ2-3; possibly TRBD2 for D (6 bases). The CDR3 loop spans 16 amino acids. Trimming removed 5 bases at V and 2 bases at J, with 17 bases between. DNA of the CDR3: TGTGCCAGCAGTCGGGCAGGTGGGCGGGACACAGATACGCAGTATTTT. Translated: CASSRAGGRDTDTQYF.

This clonotype was counted ten times or more. This chain links TRBV9 with TRBJ2-3, with D possibly TRBD2 on 6 matching bases. The CDR3 sequence is 12 residues long. In germline, CDR1 is SGDLS, CDR2 YYNGEE. V lost 3 bases, J lost 8 bases, and 10 bases lay in between. In DNA, the CDR3 is TGTGCCAGCAGCGCCCCTAGCGCTACGCAGTATTTT. Translated, it gives CASSAPSATQYF.

This clonotype was observed at least ten times. The CDR3, as DNA: TGTGCCAGCAGCCCCTTGGGGGACAGGGTAGATTGGGAGCAGTACTTC. This encodes CASSPLGDRVDWEQYF. V gene TRBV7-9 combines with J gene TRBJ2-7; 9 nucleotides line up with TRBD1. The germline gives CDR1 SEHNR, CDR2 FQNEAQ (reference sequence). The CDR3 runs 16 residues. V shed 5 bases, J shed 7 bases, and the junction held 15 bases outside the gene matches.

This clonotype was seen many times. The CDR3 DNA follows: TGTGCCAGCAGCCGTATCCGGACTAGCGGGATCTACGAGCAGTACTTC. Translated, it gives CASSRIRTSGIYEQYF. This chain uses TRBV6-5 with TRBJ2-7; 12 nucleotides line up with TRBD2. Germline CDR1 and CDR2: MNHEY and SVGAGI. The CDR3 has 16 residues. V lost 6 bases and J lost 3; bases outside the gene matches: 9.

On this clonotype: This sequence may be a read error, since a much larger clone differs from it by one base. The chain carries TRBV28 and TRBJ1-2; the D is unclear. The CDR3 has 13 amino acids. Trimming left V 2 bases short and J 1 base short, with 5 bases between. CDR1 is MDHEN, CDR2 SYDVKM, per germline. CDR3: CASSLQNNYGYTF. CDR3 coding DNA: TGTGCCAGCAGTTTACAGAATAACTATGGCTACACCTTC.

The chain links TRBV7-9 to TRBJ1-5, with 8 bases lining up with TRBD1. Trimming removed 5 bases from V and 2 bases from J; junction bases left unmatched: 5. Germline V gene data show CDR1 as SEHNR and CDR2 as FQNEAQ (reference sequence). The CDR3 contains 15 residues. CDR3 region: CASSVDRGGNQPQHF. In DNA form, the CDR3 reads TGTGCCAGCAGCGTCGACAGGGGAGGCAATCAGCCCCAGCATTTT.

The chain has TRBV9 and TRBJ2-2; TRBD2 matches at 8 bases. The V gene's germline CDR1 is SGDLS and CDR2 YYNGEE. Germline trimming cut 2 bases from V and 4 bases from J; bases unmatched to any gene: 7. The CDR3 consists of 16 residues. The CDR3 nucleotides are TGTGCCAGCAGCGTCAATAGCGGGGTTAGCACCGGGGAGCTGTTTTTT. As protein: CASSVNSGVSTGELFF. Full variable domain (missing parts from reference TRBV9 and TRBJ2-2): DSGVTQTPKHLITATGQRVTLRCSPRSGDLSVYWYQQSLDQGLQFLIQYYNGEERAKGNILERFSAQQFPDLHSELNLSSLELGDSALYFCASSVNSGVSTGELFFGEGSRLTVL.

This clonotype was found many times. V and J are TRBV18 and TRBJ2-7; D possibly corresponds to TRBD2 (5 bases). The CDR3 consists of 15 residues. The V and J ends lost 2 bases and 4 bases respectively, with 15 bases between them. Germline V CDR1 and CDR2: KGHSH, LQKENI. CDR3 loop: CASSPSGMMGYEQYF. CDR3 coding DNA: TGTGCCAGCTCACCATCGGGAATGATGGGTTACGAGCAGTACTTC.

This clonotype appeared many times. V gene TRBV28 combines with J gene TRBJ2-6; D assignment may be TRBD1 or TRBD2 (7 bases each). This CDR3 region has 17 residues. Germline V CDR1 and CDR2: MDHEN, SYDVKM. Trimming removed 4 bases from V and 1 base from J, with 14 bases in between. CDR3 in DNA: TGTGCCAGCAGTTCAGACAGGGAGGGGTCTGGGGCCAACGTCCTGACTTTC. Translation gives CASSSDREGSGANVLTF. Together with reference TRBV28 and TRBJ2-6, the CDR3 gives the full variable domain: DVKVTQSSRYLVKRTGEKVFLECVQDMDHENMFWYRQDPGLGLRLIYFSYDVKMKEKGDIPEGYSVSREKKERFSLILESASTNQTSMYLCASSSDREGSGANVLTFGAGSRLTVL.

This clonotype has a handful of counts. The chain couples TRBV9 to TRBJ1-1; TRBD1 matches at 10 bases. Germline V CDR1 and CDR2: SGDLS, YYNGEE. The CDR3 has 17 amino acids. With V trimmed by 4 bases and J by 0 bases, 9 bases remained unmatched. For the CDR3, the DNA is TGTGCCAGCAGCAAAAGGGGACAGGGGATTATGAACACTGAAGCTTTCTTT. It translates to CASSKRGQGIMNTEAFF.

This clonotype was recorded at least ten times. The CDR3: CASSQDGRMGLYF. The CDR3 region has the DNA TGTGCCAGCAGCCAAGATGGGAGAATGGGGTTGTACTTC. The gene calls are TRBV3-1 and TRBJ2-7, with D possibly TRBD2 on 5 matching bases. The V end lost 0 bases, the J end lost 12 bases, and 15 bases lay between the germline ends. The CDR3 has 13 residues. The germline V gene encodes CDR1 LGHDT and CDR2 YNNKEL (reference sequence).

There are many counts of this clonotype. This chain links TRBV2 with TRBJ1-2, with TRBD1 matching 7 bases. J lost 7 bases, V lost 8 bases, and 13 bases had no gene match. There are 14 residues in the CDR3. The germline gives CDR1 SNHLY, CDR2 FYNNEI. The CDR3 sequence: CASGSRQGGGGYTF. In nucleotides, the CDR3 is TGTGCCAGCGGATCTAGACAGGGCGGTGGTGGCTACACCTTC.

This chain connects TRBV10-3 to TRBJ2-1, with 10 bases matching TRBD2. The CDR3 is 13 residues long. CDR1 is ENHRY and CDR2 is SYGVKD in the germline V gene. V dropped 11 bases and J dropped 6; count of bases not matched to a gene: 7. The CDR3 nucleotides read TGTGCCGCCGGACTAGCGGAGAGCAATGAGCAGTTCTTC. It translates to CAAGLAESNEQFF.

This clonotype was observed a handful of times. DNA for the CDR3: TGTGCCAGCAGCCATGGGGCCGGACAGGGAGGGCACTATGGCTACACCTTC. Translation gives CASSHGAGQGGHYGYTF. V gene TRBV5-6 combines with J gene TRBJ1-2, with 8 bases fitting TRBD1. The CDR3 consists of 17 residues. Germline-derived CDR1 and CDR2 are SGHDT and YYEEEE. The V segment lost 4 bases and the J segment 3 bases; nucleotides outside the gene matches: 14.

This clonotype came up many times. The gene calls are TRBV3-1 and TRBJ2-2; 7 bases fit TRBD2. CDR3 size: 14 residues. With 2 bases clipped from V and 4 bases from J, the junction kept 1 base outside the gene matches. Germline V gene sequence: CDR1 LGHDT, CDR2 YNNKEL (reference sequence). The CDR3 loop reads CASSQREGTGELFF. CDR3 nucleotides: TGTGCCAGCAGCCAAAGGGAGGGCACCGGGGAGCTGTTTTTT.